This TCR beta chain appears in the sequencing data of a study of spatial heterogeneity in lung cancer. The germline V gene has CDR1 SNHLY and CDR2 FYNNEI. CDR3 length: 15 amino acids. V lost 0 bases, J lost 6 bases, and 8 bases stayed unmatched. In this sample, this clonotype turned up many times. A distinct unique molecular identifier was carried by each TCR cDNA molecule. TCRdb called the 5' RACE reads again in MiXCR, with one record for every CDR3 protein. The table lists under 50,000 distinct CDR3 sequences, approximately 5.6% of them singletons, with about a quarter in the top ten. The time point: sample taken at primary tumor resection.

Sequenced material: PBMCs, taken at surgery. The rearrangement uses TRBV2 and TRBJ2-7; TRBD2 matches at 7 bases. The clonotype comes from a female donor with early-stage non-small cell lung cancer. CDR3 sequence: CASSEARRLATEQYF. CDR3 coding DNA: TGTGCCAGCAGTGAAGCGAGGCGACTAGCAACCGAGCAGTACTTC.